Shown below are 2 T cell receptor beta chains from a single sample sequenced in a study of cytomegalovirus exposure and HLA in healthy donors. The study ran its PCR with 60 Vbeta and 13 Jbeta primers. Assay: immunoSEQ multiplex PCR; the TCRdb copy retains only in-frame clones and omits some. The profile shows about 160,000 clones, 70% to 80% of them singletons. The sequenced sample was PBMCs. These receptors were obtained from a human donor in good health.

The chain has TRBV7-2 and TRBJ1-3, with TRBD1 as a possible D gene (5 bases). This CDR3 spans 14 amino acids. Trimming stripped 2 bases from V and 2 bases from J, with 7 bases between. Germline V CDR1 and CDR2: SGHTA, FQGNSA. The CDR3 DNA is TGTGCCAGCAGCTTAAGGGGTGCTGGAAACACCATATATTTT. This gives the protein CASSLRGAGNTIYF.

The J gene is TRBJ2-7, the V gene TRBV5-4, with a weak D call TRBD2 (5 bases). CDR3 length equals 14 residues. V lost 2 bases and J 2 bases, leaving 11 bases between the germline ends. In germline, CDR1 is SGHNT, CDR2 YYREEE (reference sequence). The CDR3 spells CASSFRGSAYEQYF. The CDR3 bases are TGTGCCAGCAGCTTCCGCGGGTCAGCCTACGAGCAGTACTTC.